The next 2 T cell receptor beta chains were all read from a single sample in a study of shared clonotypes between healthy human individuals (dated by TCRdb to about 2020). Libraries were made using the immunoSEQ multiplex PCR assay. Entries here come from immuneACCESS through TCRdb and include only in-frame sequences with V and J called. Some clones fail to appear in such tables; in the studies checked, an unresolved V gene covers under half of the shortfall, and the cause of the remainder is unknown. This sample gives about 710,000 clones in total; around three quarters of them show up just once. The leading ten clones occupy under 2% of the sample. The specimen was memory CD4+ T cells sorted from blood. The cell subset or site tag for this specimen amounts to: CD45RA-negative fraction. Every receptor here comes from a woman younger than 45 in good health.

The chain couples TRBV5-1 to TRBJ2-1, with D possibly being TRBD2 (6 bases). The germline CDR1 and CDR2 sequences are SGHRS and YFSETQ. The V and J ends lost 2 bases and 2 bases respectively, with 14 bases between them. The CDR3 consists of 16 residues. CDR3 sequence: CASSFVAATAYNEQFF. In DNA, the CDR3 is TGCGCCAGCAGCTTCGTAGCGGCCACAGCCTACAATGAGCAGTTCTTC.

V gene TRBV25-1 combines with J gene TRBJ2-1, with 9 nucleotides matching TRBD2. The CDR3 extends over 14 amino acids. After removal of 8 bases from V and 5 bases from J, the junction contained 7 bases not matched to a gene. Germline V gives CDR1 MGHDK, CDR2 SYGVNS. CDR3 residues: CASGTSGWHNEQFF. The CDR3 DNA reads as TGTGCCAGCGGAACTAGCGGGTGGCACAATGAGCAGTTCTTC.